This T cell receptor beta chain was obtained from a study of T cells in Graves' hyperthyroidism and ophthalmopathy. This clonotype has a handful of counts. The antigen remains undetermined. Study-wide results and limits: Ophthalmopathy onset followed model prediction by a median approximately six months. Within blood appeared most thyroid clonotypes that had expanded above 0.001.

The investigators amplified TCR beta CDR3 regions from RNA transcripts. An initial round of RT-PCR targeting the TCR CDR3 relied on the HTBI primer set. TCRdb itself ran the multiplex PCR reads through MiXCR, one entry per CDR3 protein. The sample carries hundreds of thousands of distinct CDR3 sequences, around 16% recorded once. The CDR3 extends over 16 amino acids. Germline-derived CDR1 and CDR2 are DFQATT and SNEGSKA (reference sequence). V dropped 5 bases and J dropped 5; count of bases not matched to a gene: 11. What was sequenced was blood. This clonotype was obtained from a woman in her thirties or forties with Graves' ophthalmopathy. The V and J genes are TRBV20-1 and TRBJ2-1; 11 bases align to TRBD1. DNA for the CDR3: TGCAGTGCTCACAACATGGACAGGGGGCTCGACAATGAGCAGTTCTTC. Its translation is CSAHNMDRGLDNEQFF.